Listed here are 30 T cell receptor beta chains from one sample, sequenced in a study of blood T cell repertoires in COVID-19. Some clones are missing from TCRdb's copy, which holds only in-frame ones; the method was immunoSEQ multiplex PCR. Here the sample spans some 280,000 clones, approximately 88% being singletons. The sample consisted of peripheral blood. These receptors all stem from a woman between 40 and 55 years old who had recovered from COVID-19.

V usage is TRBV5-4 and J usage is TRBJ2-2; TRBD2 matches 8 bases. The germline gives CDR1 SGHNT, CDR2 YYREEE (reference sequence). The CDR3 is made up of 16 amino acids. J was trimmed by 5 bases and V by 6 bases; bases with no gene match: 12. The CDR3 region is CASTDGLAGRTGELFF. The CDR3 bases are TGTGCCAGCACCGATGGACTAGCTGGAAGGACCGGGGAGCTGTTTTTT.

The chain uses TRBV7-2 and TRBJ1-2; D unresolved. Germline V gene sequence: CDR1 SGHTA, CDR2 FQGNSA. The V gene lost 1 base and the J gene lost 0 bases, with 6 bases spanning the gap. The CDR3 is 14 amino acids. As DNA, the CDR3 is TGTGCCAGCAGCTTAGAACCAGCTAACTATGGCTACACCTTC. Protein product: CASSLEPANYGYTF. Full variable domain (missing parts from reference TRBV7-2 and TRBJ1-2): GAGVSQSPSNKVTEKGKDVELRCDPISGHTALYWYRQSLGQGLEFLIYFQGNSAPDKSGLPSDRFSAERTGGSVSTLTIQRTQQEDSAVYLCASSLEPANYGYTFGSGTRLTVV.

This sequence joins TRBV7-2 and TRBJ1-2, with D possibly TRBD1 on 5 matching bases. Deletions cut 0 bases from V and 2 bases from J, with 13 bases between. The CDR3 covers 16 residues. The germline CDR1 and CDR2 sequences are SGHTA and FQGNSA. CDR3 sequence reads: CASSLAVLGQNYGYTF. CDR3 nucleotides: TGTGCCAGCAGCTTAGCGGTCCTAGGACAAAACTATGGCTACACCTTC.

In its sample, this clone was seen once. V gene TRBV10-1 combines with J gene TRBJ1-5; 7 bases match TRBD1. V trimming: 4 bases; J trimming: 3 bases; junction bases outside the gene matches: 6. This CDR3 is 15 amino acids long. CDR1 is WNHNN, CDR2 SYGVQD, per germline (reference sequence). DNA for the CDR3: TGCGCCAGCAGTGGTTACAGGGGCACCAATCAGCCCCAGCATTTT. Translation gives CASSGYRGTNQPQHF.

This clone was seen only once. The chain recombines TRBV5-1 with TRBJ2-7, with 10 bases matching TRBD1. J gave up 0 bases and V 4 bases, and 19 bases lay outside the gene matches. The germline CDR1 and CDR2 sequences are SGHRS and YFSETQ. The CDR3 covers 20 residues. CDR3 nucleotide sequence: TGCGCCAGCAGCACACGTCCGAAAACGACAGGGGGCCCCGCCTCCTACGAGCAGTACTTC. This translates into CASSTRPKTTGGPASYEQYF.

The rearrangement uses TRBV4-1 and TRBJ1-5; no clear D gene. Germline V gene sequence: CDR1 MGHRA, CDR2 YSYEKL. The CDR3 length is 16 residues. Trimming stripped 5 bases from V and 2 bases from J, with 16 bases between. The CDR3, as DNA: TGCGCCAGCAGCTCCCAAGCAGAGGTGGGCAATCAGCCCCAGCATTTT. Translation: CASSSQAEVGNQPQHF.

The rearrangement uses TRBV12-3 or TRBV12-4 and TRBJ1-1, with no clear D. Trimming took 7 bases from V and 5 from J, leaving 11 bases between them. This CDR3 comprises 12 residues. The CDR3 DNA reads TGTGCCAGCACCATCAGTGTTACTGAAGCTTTCTTT. Translating gives CASTISVTEAFF.

A single count supports this clone. J is TRBJ2-7 and V is TRBV5-1, with D maybe TRBD1 (5 bases). This CDR3 contains 14 residues. Trimming cost V 4 bases and J 2 bases, with 13 bases left between them. Germline values: CDR1 SGHRS, CDR2 YFSETQ. In nucleotides, the CDR3 is TGCGCCAGCAGCGTACGACAGAAGACCTACGAGCAGTACTTC. Protein product: CASSVRQKTYEQYF.

This rearrangement joins TRBV19 to TRBJ1-6; D call uncertain. V lost 9 bases, J lost 6 bases, and 12 bases lay in between. This CDR3 is 13 amino acids long. In germline, CDR1 is LNHDA, CDR2 SQIVND (reference sequence). The CDR3 spells CASADTFNSPLHF. The CDR3 nucleotides read TGTGCCAGCGCTGACACGTTTAATTCACCCCTCCACTTT.

This sequence joins TRBV19 and TRBJ1-2; 7 nucleotides align to TRBD1. This CDR3 spans 15 amino acids. V lost 5 bases, J lost 2 bases, and 8 bases stayed unmatched. Germline CDR1 LNHDA, CDR2 SQIVND (reference sequence). The CDR3 bases are TGTGCCAGTAGTCCCAACCCGGGACAGAACTATGGCTACACCTTC. Protein product: CASSPNPGQNYGYTF.

V gene TRBV6-5 combines with J gene TRBJ1-2; TRBD1 agrees at 8 bases. The V gene end was trimmed by 4 bases and the J gene end by 9 bases; junction bases not matched to a gene: 4. This CDR3 contains 12 residues. Germline V CDR1 and CDR2: MNHEY, SVGAGI. Here the CDR3 reads CASSLQGDRYTF. The CDR3 nucleotides are TGTGCCAGCAGTTTACAGGGGGATCGCTACACCTTC.

The V gene is TRBV5-1, the J gene TRBJ2-1; D gene uncertain. CDR3 length: 15 residues. Germline lookup yields CDR1 SGHRS and CDR2 YFSETQ. V lost 3 bases and J 0 bases, leaving 10 bases between the germline ends. As DNA, the CDR3 is TGCGCCAGCAGCTCCGAGTCGGGCTCCTACAATGAGCAGTTCTTC. It translates to CASSSESGSYNEQFF.

This clone is a singleton in its sample. This rearrangement joins TRBV6-4 to TRBJ2-1, with D maybe TRBD1 (6 bases). Germline assignment: CDR1 MRHNA and CDR2 SNTAGT. V lost 5 bases, J lost 0 bases, and 11 bases lay in between. The CDR3 contains 15 residues. CDR3 region: CASSLQGSSYNEQFF. DNA of the CDR3: TGTGCCAGCAGTCTTCAGGGGAGCTCCTACAATGAGCAGTTCTTC.

In DNA, the CDR3 is TGTGCCAGCTCACTACTGGGACAGGGGGATTCACCCCTCCACTTT. This sequence encodes CASSLLGQGDSPLHF. The chain couples TRBV18 to TRBJ1-6; 11 nucleotides align to TRBD1. The V and J ends lost 4 bases and 8 bases, in that order; junction bases with no gene match: 4. This CDR3 comprises 15 residues. Germline CDR1 is KGHSH and CDR2 is LQKENI.

V is TRBV19 and J is TRBJ1-2, with no clear D. With 3 bases removed from V and 4 bases from J, the gap between germline ends came to 12 bases. Per the germline V gene, CDR1 is LNHDA and CDR2 is SQIVND (reference sequence). There are 14 residues in the CDR3. The CDR3 region has the DNA TGTGCCAGTAGTATTCCCACTGGTGCCTATGGCTACACCTTC. Amino acid sequence: CASSIPTGAYGYTF.

This clone was recorded a few times. The chain couples TRBV7-9 to TRBJ2-1; D remains unclear. V lost 2 bases and J 2 bases, leaving 16 bases between the germline ends. Germline loops: CDR1 SEHNR, CDR2 FQNEAQ (reference sequence). This CDR3 contains 17 residues. The CDR3 region has the DNA TGTGCCAGCAGCTTAAGGTCTGCGCGGTTAACCTACAATGAGCAGTTCTTC. Amino acid sequence: CASSLRSARLTYNEQFF.

Notes on this clone: Other nucleotide sequences from this sample produce the same CDR3. The chain combines TRBV7-3 with TRBJ2-7; 11 bases are a match to TRBD1. V trimming: 6 bases; J trimming: 7 bases; junction bases outside the gene matches: 5. Germline lookup yields CDR1 SGHTA and CDR2 FQGTGA. The CDR3 contains 13 residues. The CDR3 sequence is CASSSGTGGEQYF. The CDR3 region has the DNA TGTGCCAGCAGTTCCGGGACAGGGGGAGAGCAGTACTTC. Combining the CDR3 with reference TRBV7-3 and TRBJ2-7 gives the whole variable domain GAGVSQTPSNKVTEKGKYVELRCDPISGHTALYWYRQSLGQGPEFLIYFQGTGAADDSGLPNDRFFAVRPEGSVSTLKIQRTERGDSAVYLCASSSGTGGEQYFGPGTRLTVT.

The chain recombines TRBV18 with TRBJ2-1; TRBD1 aligns across 12 bases. The ends lost 7 bases at V and 3 bases at J; junction bases unmatched: 7. This CDR3 is 16 amino acids long. From germline, CDR1 is KGHSH and CDR2 LQKENI. The CDR3 DNA reads TGTGCCAGCTACACCGGGACAGGGGGCGGCTACAATGAGCAGTTCTTC. Translation: CASYTGTGGGYNEQFF.

This chain uses TRBV7-6 with TRBJ2-3; 7 bases agree with TRBD2. V shed 5 bases and J 2 bases; nucleotides not matched to a gene: 7. This CDR3 is 15 amino acids long. Germline V gene lookup returns CDR1 SGHVS and CDR2 FNYEAQ. CDR3 amino acids: CASSAGSGHTDTQYF. In DNA form, the CDR3 reads TGTGCCAGCAGCGCGGGTAGCGGGCACACAGATACGCAGTATTTT.

The chain couples TRBV7-2 to TRBJ2-2; 7 bases are a match to TRBD2. The germline gives CDR1 SGHTA, CDR2 FQGNSA. The V segment lost 5 bases and the J segment 6 bases; nucleotides outside the gene matches: 6. This CDR3 is 14 amino acids long. For the CDR3, the DNA is TGTGCCAGCAGCCAAAGGGGAGGGGCCGGGGAGCTGTTTTTT. It translates to CASSQRGGAGELFF.

This sequence joins TRBV9 and TRBJ2-1; weak D call: TRBD1 (5 bases). This CDR3 contains 15 residues. Looked up from germline, CDR1 is SGDLS and CDR2 is YYNGEE. V shed 0 bases and J shed 13 bases, with 20 bases lying between them. The CDR3: CASSVATTGQSEQFF. In DNA form, the CDR3 reads TGTGCCAGCAGCGTAGCTACTACAGGACAAAGTGAACAGTTCTTC.

The chain links TRBV9 to TRBJ2-1; 9 bases match TRBD1. The CDR3 consists of 14 residues. The germline V gene encodes CDR1 SGDLS and CDR2 YYNGEE. J lost 10 bases, V lost 3 bases, and 8 bases had no gene match. The CDR3 DNA is TGTGCCAGCAGCGCCGGGACAGGGATGTGGGAGCAGTTCTTC. This translates into CASSAGTGMWEQFF.

The rearrangement uses TRBV5-1 and TRBJ1-2, with D tentatively TRBD1 (5 bases). CDR1 and CDR2 (germline): SGHRS, YFSETQ. The CDR3 contains 15 residues. Trimming left V 0 bases short and J 7 bases short, with 16 bases between. CDR3 protein: CASSLAGGETIGYTF. CDR3 bases: TGCGCCAGCAGCTTGGCGGGAGGGGAAACTATTGGCTACACCTTC.

J is TRBJ2-5 and V is TRBV21-1; the table's D gene call, TRBD1, was not cross checked with the DNA. TRBV21-1 is listed as a pseudogene. This CDR3 has 16 amino acids. This CDR3 is CASSKRDGTGRETQYF. CDR3 nucleotides: TGTGCCAGCAGCAAACGGGACGGGACAGGGCGAGAGACCCAGTACTTC.

Only one count was recorded for this clone. The V call is TRBV23-1, the J call TRBJ1-5; 11 bases are shared with TRBD1. TRBV23-1 is an ORF, with its function uncertain. The CDR3 consists of 15 residues. J was trimmed by 7 bases and V by 2 bases; bases with no gene match: 4. This CDR3 reads CASSQMDRGHQPQHF. CDR3 DNA: TGCGCCAGCAGTCAAATGGACAGGGGGCACCAGCCCCAGCATTTT.

V is TRBV11-3 and J is TRBJ2-1; tentative D call: TRBD2 (5 bases). Germline-derived CDR1 and CDR2 are SGHNT and YENEEA. The V gene lost 6 bases and the J gene lost 3 bases, with 12 bases spanning the gap. The CDR3 covers 14 residues. The CDR3 nucleotides are TGTGCCAGCAGGCCGACCACTAGCTACAATGAGCAGTTCTTC. This encodes CASRPTTSYNEQFF.

This chain links TRBV13 with TRBJ1-1; D is undetermined. This CDR3 spans 14 amino acids. The ends were cut back, 5 bases at V and 1 base at J, with 11 bases in the middle. Germline loops: CDR1 PRHDT, CDR2 FYEKMQ (reference sequence). CDR3 in DNA: TGTGCCAGCAGCCCCGTCGGGGAGAACACTGAAGCTTTCTTT. Protein product: CASSPVGENTEAFF.

The chain has TRBV18 and TRBJ2-3; 10 bases fit TRBD2. Germline V gene lookup returns CDR1 KGHSH and CDR2 LQKENI. J lost 0 bases, V lost 0 bases, and 12 bases had no gene match. This CDR3 is built from 20 residues. The CDR3 loop is CASSPPGLARGKGSTDTQYF. The CDR3 region has the DNA TGTGCCAGCTCACCACCGGGACTAGCGAGAGGGAAGGGTAGCACAGATACGCAGTATTTT.

This chain links TRBV30 with TRBJ2-5; TRBD2 aligns across 9 bases. The J segment lost 4 bases and the V segment lost 2 bases, leaving 5 bases of the junction unmatched. This CDR3 comprises 14 residues. Germline V gene data show CDR1 as GTSNPN and CDR2 as SVGIG (reference sequence). In nucleotides, the CDR3 is TGTGCCTGGAGTCCCCTAGCGGGACGAGAGACCCAGTACTTC. Translated: CAWSPLAGRETQYF.

The chain joins TRBV7-9 to TRBJ2-7; D remains ambiguous. The CDR3 extends over 12 amino acids. The V gene's germline CDR1 is SEHNR and CDR2 FQNEAQ (reference sequence). With 1 base removed from V and 7 bases from J, the gap between germline ends came to 8 bases. CDR3 coding DNA: TGTGCCAGCAGCTTAGGTTCCCTGGAGCAGTACTTC. It yields the protein CASSLGSLEQYF.